This TCR beta chain was recorded in a study of beta chain features in type 1 diabetes. Germline CDR1 reads MNHEY; CDR2 reads SMNVEV (reference sequence). Trimming removed 1 base at V and 3 bases at J, with 12 bases between. The CDR3 runs 15 residues. Of the isolated RNA, all was reverse transcribed, and so the sequenced material was expressed TCRB transcripts. Samples of naive, central memory and regulatory T cells yielded a mean of about 3.8 million reads. Method: immunoSEQ multiplex PCR; TCRdb's copy keeps in-frame clones and lacks some. The data show over 700,000 clones, under 20% seen once. With regard to this clone: What it binds is not known.

Study results and limitations: Small HLA sub-analyses could not settle whether HLA shapes TCRB rearrangement. Type 1 diabetes patients showed a moderate but significant shortening of TCRB CDR3s in all four CD4+ subsets.

This chain links TRBV27 with TRBJ2-5; weak D call: TRBD2 (6 bases). Input material: naive CD4+ T cells from blood. This clonotype was sampled from a woman aged 18-29 years in good health. The CDR3 DNA sequence: TGTGCCAGCAGTTTATTCGGCGCGGGAAAAGAGACCCAGTACTTC. Translating gives CASSLFGAGKETQYF.